These 25 T cell receptor beta chains share one sample of origin, sequenced in a study of T cell responses to AZD1222 COVID-19 vaccine. TCRdb's copy holds only in-frame clones and misses some; the assay was immunoSEQ multiplex PCR. The sample has under 150,000 clones, about 90% seen once. Sequenced here: peripheral blood, sampled on day 0 of AZD1222 vaccination. Source of these receptors: an adult in good health.

The CDR3 spells CASSHALPSTDTQYF. The CDR3 region has the DNA TGTGCCAGCAGCCACGCGTTACCTAGCACAGATACGCAGTATTTT. The rearrangement joins TRBV4-2 to TRBJ2-3, with D unresolved. The CDR3 runs 15 residues. V lost 3 bases to trimming and J lost 0 bases, with 10 bases between them. From germline, CDR1 is LGHNA and CDR2 YNFKEQ.

The CDR3 region is CASSPGQGSSTYGYTF. The CDR3 nucleotides are TGTGCCAGCTCACCGGGACAGGGTTCTTCCACCTATGGCTACACCTTC. The rearrangement uses TRBV18 and TRBJ1-2; 9 bases match TRBD1. Germline V gives CDR1 KGHSH, CDR2 LQKENI. Trimming removed 3 bases from V and 4 bases from J; junction bases left unmatched: 9. The CDR3 is 16 residues long.

This clone has just one count. The chain recombines TRBV5-4 with TRBJ2-2; the D is unclear. The ends were cut back, 0 bases at V and 8 bases at J, with 11 bases in the middle. The CDR3 covers 14 residues. Per the germline V gene, CDR1 is SGHNT and CDR2 is YYREEE (reference sequence). The CDR3 loop reads CASSLETSEGELFF. CDR3 bases: TGTGCCAGCAGCTTGGAGACGAGCGAAGGGGAGCTGTTTTTT.

The V gene is TRBV7-9, the J gene TRBJ1-6; D unclear. V was clipped by 4 bases and J by 10 bases, with 14 bases between them. Germline CDR1 and CDR2: SEHNR and FQNEAQ (reference sequence). The CDR3 is 14 amino acids. The CDR3 is CASSSQTSNSPLHF. CDR3 nucleotide sequence: TGTGCCAGCAGCTCACAAACCTCAAACTCACCCCTCCACTTT.

The chain uses TRBV7-8 and TRBJ2-7, with 10 positions matching TRBD2. Germline V lookup: CDR1 SGHVS, CDR2 FQNEAQ. The CDR3 sequence is 14 residues long. The V and J ends lost 5 bases and 4 bases, in that order; junction bases with no gene match: 5. CDR3 nucleotide sequence: TGTGCCAGCAGCCGAGCGGGAGGGAGTTACGAGCAGTACTTC. Protein: CASSRAGGSYEQYF.

This clone was observed at least ten times. The rearrangement joins TRBV4-1 to TRBJ1-2, with D hard to call. V lost 0 bases, J lost 4 bases, and 9 bases lay in between. CDR3 size: 14 residues. Looked up from germline, CDR1 is MGHRA and CDR2 is YSYEKL. Here the CDR3 reads CASSQERRIYGYTF. Written as DNA, the CDR3 is TGCGCCAGCAGCCAAGAGCGGAGGATCTATGGCTACACCTTC.

J is TRBJ2-5 and V is TRBV7-3, with 15 bases lining up with TRBD2. In germline, CDR1 is SGHTA, CDR2 FQGTGA. CDR3 size: 19 residues. J lost 5 bases, V lost 0 bases, and 10 bases had no gene match. CDR3 region: CASSLTWGTSGRFFETQYF. For the CDR3, the DNA is TGTGCCAGCAGCTTAACGTGGGGGACTAGCGGGAGGTTCTTTGAGACCCAGTACTTC.

The chain has TRBV5-1 and TRBJ1-6; tentative D call: TRBD1 (5 bases). The CDR3 is 13 residues long. CDR1 is SGHRS, CDR2 YFSETQ, per germline. Deletions cut 3 bases from V and 13 bases from J, with 14 bases between. CDR3 protein: CASSSRTLLPLHF. DNA for the CDR3: TGCGCCAGCAGCTCCCGGACACTTTTGCCCCTCCACTTT.

This clone came up once. The CDR3 region has the DNA TGTGCCAGCAGTTTTGTCAGGGCCTACGAGCAGTACTTC. Its protein is CASSFVRAYEQYF. The chain has TRBV28 and TRBJ2-7, with D possibly TRBD1 on 5 matching bases. Germline values: CDR1 MDHEN, CDR2 SYDVKM. Trimming left V 3 bases short and J 2 bases short, with 8 bases between. The CDR3 has 13 amino acids.

The rearrangement uses TRBV7-2 and TRBJ2-5, with D possibly matching TRBD2 (6 bases). V gave up 5 bases and J gave up 5 bases, with 12 bases separating them. This CDR3 has 13 amino acids. The germline V gene encodes CDR1 SGHTA and CDR2 FQGNSA. The CDR3 sequence is CASSAPGGETQYF. The CDR3 coding sequence is TGTGCCAGCAGCGCCCCCGGAGGGGAGACCCAGTACTTC.

This chain links TRBV4-1 with TRBJ2-1, with 8 bases matching TRBD2. Per the germline V gene, CDR1 is MGHRA and CDR2 is YSYEKL. V gave up 4 bases and J gave up 3 bases; unmatched junction bases: 8. CDR3 length equals 16 residues. CDR3 amino acids: CASSLHSGTDYNEQFF. In nucleotides, the CDR3 is TGCGCCAGCAGCCTTCATAGCGGGACCGACTACAATGAGCAGTTCTTC.

The chain couples TRBV6-5 to TRBJ1-6; D may be TRBD1 (5 bases). Trimming removed 5 bases from V and 6 bases from J, with 14 bases in between. CDR1 and CDR2 (germline): MNHEY, SVGAGI. This CDR3 is 15 amino acids long. This CDR3 reads CASSPRGGSNSPLHF. The DNA of the CDR3 is TGTGCCAGCAGTCCCCGGGGGGGGAGTAATTCACCCCTCCACTTT.

The gene calls are TRBV21-1 and TRBJ2-1. TRBV21-1 is described as a pseudogene. The CDR3 has 10 residues. The CDR3 sequence is CAKQSDEQFF. The CDR3 DNA reads TGTGCCAAGCAGTCCGATGAGCAGTTCTTC.

The J gene is TRBJ1-4, the V gene TRBV4-3; D might be TRBD1 (6 bases). Germline V gives CDR1 LGHNA, CDR2 YSLEER. The CDR3 is 15 amino acids. V dropped 3 bases and J dropped 8 bases, with 16 bases sitting between them. The CDR3 DNA sequence: TGCGCCAGCAGCCACAGGGGTGGGAGAGGCGAAAAACTGTTTTTT. Translation gives CASSHRGGRGEKLFF.

The V call is TRBV7-9, the J call TRBJ1-1; D gene ambiguous. The germline gives CDR1 SEHNR, CDR2 FQNEAQ (reference sequence). With 5 bases removed from V and 4 bases from J, the gap between germline ends came to 14 bases. The CDR3 length is 14 residues. The CDR3 spells CASSPRRVGTEAFF. CDR3 bases: TGTGCCAGCAGCCCCCGGAGGGTCGGCACTGAAGCTTTCTTT.

The chain uses TRBV29-1 and TRBJ2-1; the match to TRBD2 covers 7 bases. CDR1 is SQVTM and CDR2 is ANQGSEA in the germline V gene. Trimming at V came to 7 bases and at J to 9 bases, leaving 12 bases not matched to a gene. This CDR3 spans 13 amino acids. The CDR3 nucleotides read TGCAGCGCAGGAGGACTAGTTGACGGTGAGCAGTTCTTC. The encoded protein is CSAGGLVDGEQFF.

V and J are TRBV7-2 and TRBJ2-7, with 12 bases fitting TRBD2. The ends lost 5 bases at V and 4 bases at J; junction bases unmatched: 0. Germline CDR1 reads SGHTA; CDR2 reads FQGNSA. This CDR3 is built from 13 residues. Here the CDR3 reads CASSTSGGYEQYF. The CDR3 DNA sequence: TGTGCCAGCAGCACTAGCGGGGGGTACGAGCAGTACTTC.

The rearrangement uses TRBV19 and TRBJ1-6, with 9 bases identical to TRBD1. Germline trimming cut 7 bases from V and 9 bases from J; bases unmatched to any gene: 4. CDR3 length: 13 amino acids. In germline, CDR1 is LNHDA, CDR2 SQIVND (reference sequence). The CDR3 reads CASTGTGLSPLHF. Written as DNA, the CDR3 is TGTGCCAGTACCGGGACAGGGCTTTCACCCCTCCACTTT.

The rearrangement links TRBV7-2 to TRBJ2-1; D remains ambiguous. With 2 bases removed from V and 11 bases from J, the gap between germline ends came to 16 bases. CDR3 length: 14 residues. Germline CDR1 and CDR2: SGHTA and FQGNSA. In DNA form, the CDR3 reads TGTGCCAGCAGCTTAATAGGCAAGGCGGATAAGCAGTTCTTC. This gives the protein CASSLIGKADKQFF.

The rearrangement uses TRBV6-5 and TRBJ2-1; TRBD1 might be the D (5 bases). Germline V gene lookup returns CDR1 MNHEY and CDR2 SVGAGI. The ends were cut back, 2 bases at V and 5 bases at J, with 13 bases in the middle. The CDR3 sequence is 15 residues long. The CDR3 DNA reads TGTGCCAGCAGTTACATGGCCAGGGAAAACAATGAGCAGTTCTTC. Translating it yields CASSYMARENNEQFF.

The chain joins TRBV7-6 to TRBJ1-4, with 9 bases that match TRBD1. Unmatched junction bases numbered 6, after V lost 5 bases and J lost 5 bases. CDR1 SGHVS and CDR2 FNYEAQ come from the germline V gene. There are 15 residues in the CDR3. The CDR3 spells CASSPRQGENEKLFF. As DNA, the CDR3 is TGTGCCAGCAGCCCCCGACAGGGGGAAAATGAAAAACTGTTTTTT.

This sequence joins TRBV14 and TRBJ1-3; a possible D gene is TRBD1 (5 bases). The ends were cut back, 1 base at V and 4 bases at J, with 11 bases in the middle. The length of the CDR3 is 15 residues. Germline assignment: CDR1 SGHDN and CDR2 FVKESK. CDR3 sequence: CASSQVSGPGNTIYF. In DNA form, the CDR3 reads TGTGCCAGCAGCCAAGTGTCGGGGCCCGGAAACACCATATATTTT.

V and J are TRBV6-2 or TRBV6-3 and TRBJ2-7; no definite D call. Trimming shortened V by 2 bases and J by 5 bases, and 10 bases separated the two germline ends. The V gene's germline CDR1 is MNHEY and CDR2 SVGEGT. The CDR3 contains 13 residues. The CDR3 loop is CASSYAALNEQYF. CDR3 nucleotides: TGTGCCAGCAGTTACGCCGCCCTTAACGAGCAGTACTTC.

The chain is built from TRBV6-1 and TRBJ2-7; D is unclear. Germline CDR1 and CDR2: MNHNS and SASEGT. The germline V and J ends were trimmed by 0 bases and 3 bases, with 6 bases remaining between them. CDR3 size: 13 residues. CDR3 protein: CASSEANYYEQYF. The CDR3 bases are TGTGCCAGCAGTGAAGCGAACTACTACGAGCAGTACTTC.

V gene TRBV28 combines with J gene TRBJ1-2; D not certain. In germline, CDR1 is MDHEN, CDR2 SYDVKM. Trimming stripped 8 bases from V and 5 bases from J, with 12 bases between. The CDR3 runs 12 residues. The CDR3 loop is CASFRKGYGYTF. Here the CDR3 DNA reads TGTGCCAGCTTCAGGAAAGGGTATGGCTACACCTTC.